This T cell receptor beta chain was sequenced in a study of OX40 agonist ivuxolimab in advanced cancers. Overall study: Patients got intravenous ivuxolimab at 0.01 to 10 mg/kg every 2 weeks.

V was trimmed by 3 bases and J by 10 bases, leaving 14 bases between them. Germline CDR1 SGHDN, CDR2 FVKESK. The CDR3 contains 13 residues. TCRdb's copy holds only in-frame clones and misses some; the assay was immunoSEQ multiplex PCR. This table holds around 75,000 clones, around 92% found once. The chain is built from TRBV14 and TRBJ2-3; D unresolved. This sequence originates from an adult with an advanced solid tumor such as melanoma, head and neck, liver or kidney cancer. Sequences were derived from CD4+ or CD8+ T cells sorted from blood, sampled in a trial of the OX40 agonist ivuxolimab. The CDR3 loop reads CASSHATIFPQYF. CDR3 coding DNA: TGTGCCAGCAGCCACGCAACTATTTTCCCGCAGTATTTT.